These T cell receptor beta chains were read from a single sample in a study of cytomegalovirus exposure and HLA in healthy donors. The table came from immunoSEQ multiplex PCR; TCRdb's copy has only in-frame clones and leaves some out. Found here are around 130,000 clones, approximately 67% of them singletons; the top ten hold 6.5%. The source material was PBMCs. The receptor set was obtained from a woman aged 60 to 75 in good health and CMV-seronegative. Each CDR3 is given with its conserved first and last residue. D genes are given only for firm matches. Where a row states a size, it is once, few, many or the class of an expanded clone; other rows omit it.

V gene,J gene,clone size,D gene,CDR3 protein,CDR3 DNA
TRBV9,TRBJ1-3,-,-,CASSQGQGNTIYF,TGTGCCAGCAGCCAGGGTCAGGGAAACACCATATATTTT
TRBV13,TRBJ2-3,-,TRBD1,CASSLGLTGALMNTQYF,TGTGCCAGCAGCTTGGGACTGACAGGGGCCCTCATGAATACGCAGTATTTT
TRBV9,TRBJ2-1,-,TRBD2,CASSALAGGVYNEQFF,TGTGCCAGCAGCGCCCTAGCGGGGGGGGTCTACAATGAGCAGTTCTTC
TRBV13,TRBJ2-1,-,-,CASSTVNNEQFF,TGTGCCAGCAGCACTGTGAACAATGAGCAGTTCTTC
TRBV19,TRBJ2-3,few,TRBD2,CASSSRRLAGGRDTQYF,TGTGCCAGTAGTTCCCGCAGACTAGCGGGAGGTCGAGATACGCAGTATTTT
TRBV5-4,TRBJ2-7,medium-sized,TRBD1,CASSLYRGSEQYF,TGTGCCAGCAGCTTGTACAGGGGGAGCGAGCAGTACTTC
TRBV7-8,TRBJ2-1,few,TRBD2,CASSPGLAGGEQFF,TGTGCCAGCAGCCCCGGACTAGCGGGAGGTGAGCAGTTCTTC
TRBV28,TRBJ2-3,many,TRBD2,CASSPRAGGSDTQYF,TGTGCCAGCAGTCCACGGGCGGGAGGGTCGGATACGCAGTATTTT
TRBV9,TRBJ2-1,-,TRBD2,CASSVESSGSSSYNEQFF,TGTGCCAGCAGCGTAGAGTCTAGCGGGAGCAGCTCCTACAATGAGCAGTTCTTC
TRBV4-1,TRBJ1-6,-,-,CASSPDRGNSPLHF,TGCGCCAGCAGCCCAGACCGGGGGAATTCACCCCTCCACTTT
TRBV5-8,TRBJ1-2,-,-,CASSLGGLYGYTF,TGTGCCAGCAGCTTGGGCGGGCTCTATGGCTACACCTTC
TRBV6-1,TRBJ2-3,-,-,CAVRRGTDTQYF,TGTGCGGTTCGACGGGGCACAGATACGCAGTATTTT
TRBV6-1,TRBJ2-7,-,TRBD2,CASSDTGGLSYEQYF,TGTGCCAGCAGTGACACGGGGGGGCTATCCTACGAGCAGTACTTC
TRBV7-2,TRBJ2-1,once,TRBD1,CASSRDRGANEQFF,TGTGCCAGCAGCAGGGACAGGGGAGCCAATGAGCAGTTCTTC
TRBV7-8,TRBJ2-1,few,TRBD2,CASSPPFGGRENNEQFF,TGTGCCAGCAGCCCCCCCTTCGGCGGGAGGGAAAACAATGAGCAGTTCTTC
TRBV19,TRBJ2-4,-,TRBD1,CASSPGTGGASKNIQYF,TGTGCCAGTAGTCCCGGGACAGGGGGCGCATCAAAAAACATTCAGTACTTC
TRBV9,TRBJ2-2,-,TRBD2,CASSVSGAGVTGELFF,TGTGCCAGCAGCGTGAGTGGAGCGGGAGTCACCGGGGAGCTGTTTTTT
TRBV6-5,TRBJ2-7,few,-,CASSYGGQGRIYEQYF,TGTGCCAGCAGTTACGGAGGTCAGGGGAGAATCTACGAGCAGTACTTC
TRBV10-2,TRBJ1-2,-,-,CASMAGADCGYTF,TGCGCCAGCATGGCGGGGGCGGACTGTGGCTACACCTTC
TRBV5-8,TRBJ2-3,-,-,CASSLESRASTDTQYF,TGTGCCAGCAGCTTGGAATCGCGGGCGAGCACAGATACGCAGTATTTT
TRBV5-1,TRBJ2-3,-,TRBD2,CASSLKLAGAGDTQYF,TGCGCCAGCAGCTTGAAACTAGCGGGAGCGGGAGATACGCAGTATTTT
TRBV6-5,TRBJ1-3,-,-,CASRQASGNTIYF,TGTGCCAGCAGACAGGCCTCTGGAAACACCATATATTTT
TRBV28,TRBJ2-5,-,-,CASSLFLGAGTQYF,TGTGCCAGCAGTTTATTTCTGGGGGCCGGGACCCAGTACTTC
TRBV6-6,TRBJ2-5,once,-,CASSPTSVETQYF,TGTGCCAGCAGCCCCACTAGTGTGGAGACCCAGTACTTC
TRBV2,TRBJ2-1,-,-,CASMDNPAGNEQFF,TGTGCCAGCATGGACAACCCGGCAGGGAATGAGCAGTTCTTC
TRBV20-1,TRBJ2-5,-,-,CSALFPPTQYF,TGCAGTGCCCTCTTCCCTCCGACCCAGTACTTC
TRBV27,TRBJ2-2,-,-,CASSSTTFYTGELFF,TGTGCCAGCAGTTCTACGACTTTCTACACCGGGGAGCTGTTTTTT
TRBV9,TRBJ2-1,-,TRBD2,CASSAYDSGTMFF,TGTGCCAGCAGCGCCTACGATAGCGGGACCATGTTCTTC
TRBV6-1,TRBJ2-7,-,TRBD2,CASNRSGRYPEQYF,TGTGCCAGCAATCGTAGCGGGAGGTACCCCGAGCAGTACTTC
TRBV7-3,TRBJ2-1,-,TRBD1,CASSIPGGKNEQFF,TGTGCCAGCAGTATTCCAGGGGGTAAAAATGAGCAGTTCTTC
TRBV5-1,TRBJ2-3,-,-,CASTNSDTQYF,TGCGCCAGTACTAATTCCGATACGCAGTATTTT
TRBV29-1,TRBJ2-7,-,-,CSVASGFEQYF,TGCAGCGTTGCCTCCGGGTTCGAGCAGTACTTC
TRBV5-1,TRBJ2-7,-,TRBD2,CASSLATSGTYEQYF,TGCGCCAGCAGCTTGGCCACTAGCGGGACCTACGAGCAGTACTTC
TRBV10-3,TRBJ2-3,-,TRBD2,CAISWGLAASGDTQYF,TGTGCCATCAGTTGGGGACTAGCGGCGTCAGGGGATACGCAGTATTTT
TRBV5-4,TRBJ2-1,-,-,CASSLFGGMSSYNEQFF,TGTGCCAGCAGCTTGTTTGGAGGGATGAGCTCCTACAATGAGCAGTTCTTC
TRBV4-2,TRBJ2-7,once,TRBD2,CASSQRASGSSYEQYF,TGTGCCAGCAGCCAAAGAGCTAGCGGGAGTTCCTACGAGCAGTACTTC
TRBV7-2,TRBJ1-2,-,-,CASSFRQAVNYGYTF,TGTGCCAGCAGCTTCCGACAGGCGGTTAACTATGGCTACACCTTC
TRBV5-1,TRBJ1-1,once,TRBD1,CASSRSDRGTEAFF,TGCGCCAGCAGCAGATCCGACAGGGGCACTGAAGCTTTCTTT
TRBV29-1,TRBJ1-1,-,-,CSVGGGMNTEAFF,TGCAGCGTTGGGGGGGGAATGAACACTGAAGCTTTCTTT
TRBV7-6,TRBJ1-1,-,-,CASSLRAENTEAFF,TGTGCCAGCAGCTTACGAGCTGAGAACACTGAAGCTTTCTTT
TRBV10-3,TRBJ2-2,few,-,CAITEDRSPGELFF,TGTGCCATCACTGAGGACAGAAGCCCCGGGGAGCTGTTTTTT
TRBV10-3,TRBJ2-7,few,-,CAISGTDYEQYF,TGTGCCATCAGCGGGACTGACTACGAGCAGTACTTC
TRBV5-1,TRBJ2-7,-,TRBD2,CASSLWTSGTYEQYF,TGCGCCAGCAGCTTGTGGACTAGCGGAACCTACGAGCAGTACTTC
TRBV10-2,TRBJ2-7,once,TRBD1,CASSHPSTGGYEQYF,TGCGCCAGCAGTCACCCTTCGACAGGGGGCTACGAGCAGTACTTC
TRBV7-8,TRBJ2-1,-,TRBD2,CASSPYRLAGGYEQFF,TGTGCCAGCAGCCCCTACCGACTAGCGGGAGGGTATGAGCAGTTCTTC
TRBV7-9,TRBJ2-7,-,TRBD2,CSSSLRTSGATYEQYF,TGTTCCAGCAGCCTACGGACTAGCGGGGCCACCTACGAGCAGTACTTC